This T cell receptor (beta chain) emerged from a study of shared clonotypes between healthy human individuals. Several immunoSEQ plates held equal portions of the genomic DNA taken from each subset. Each replicate PCR on the sorted subsets used approximately 200 ng DNA (around 31,000 T cell genomes). TCRdb's copy holds only in-frame clones and misses some; the assay was immunoSEQ multiplex PCR. This sample carries 2.5 million or so clones, roughly nine tenths of them seen once, and the ten largest clones take over 0.12%. In this sample, this clone turned up once. V was clipped by 4 bases and J by 2 bases; unmatched bases: 7. The germline V gene has CDR1 SGHTS and CDR2 YDEGEE. This CDR3 region has 15 residues.

This chain uses TRBV5-8 with TRBJ2-3; 7 nucleotides align to TRBD1. This clonotype was obtained from a man younger than 30 in good health. Sample: naive CD4+ T cells sorted from blood. Subset noted: CD45RA+ positively selected. The CDR3 protein is CASSAAGTVTDTQYF. The CDR3 nucleotides read TGTGCCAGCAGCGCTGCCGGGACAGTCACAGATACGCAGTATTTT.